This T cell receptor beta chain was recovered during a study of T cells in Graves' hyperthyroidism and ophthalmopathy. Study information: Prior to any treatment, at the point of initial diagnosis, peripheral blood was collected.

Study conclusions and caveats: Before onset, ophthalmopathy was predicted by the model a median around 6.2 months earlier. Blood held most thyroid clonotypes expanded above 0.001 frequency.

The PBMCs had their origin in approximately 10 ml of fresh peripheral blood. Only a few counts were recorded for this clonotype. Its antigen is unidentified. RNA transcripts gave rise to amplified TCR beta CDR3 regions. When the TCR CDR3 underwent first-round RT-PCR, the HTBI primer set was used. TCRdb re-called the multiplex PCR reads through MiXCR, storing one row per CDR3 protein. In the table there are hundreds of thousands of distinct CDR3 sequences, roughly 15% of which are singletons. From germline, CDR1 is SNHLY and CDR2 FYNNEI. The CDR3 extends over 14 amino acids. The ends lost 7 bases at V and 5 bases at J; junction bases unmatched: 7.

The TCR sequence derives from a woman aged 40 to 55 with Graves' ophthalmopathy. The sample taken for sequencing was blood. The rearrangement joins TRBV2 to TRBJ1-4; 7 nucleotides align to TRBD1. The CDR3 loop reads CASNRDRLNEKLFF. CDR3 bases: TGTGCCAGCAACCGGGACAGATTAAATGAAAAACTGTTTTTT.